This is a list of T cell receptor beta chains from one sample in a study of beta chain features in type 1 diabetes. Profiling relied on immunoSEQ multiplex PCR, and the TCRdb table lists in-frame clones only, not all of them. This sample yields a few hundred thousand clones, of which approximately 13% are seen a single time; 0.015% belongs to the top ten. Sequencing was performed on naive CD4+ T cells from blood. The source of these receptors is a woman in her late teens or twenties with type 1 diabetes. The CDR3 runs from the conserved cysteine through the conserved F or W. D genes are given only for firm matches. Clone size is shown for a subset of rows, as once, few, many or a class of expanded clone.

>few|.|TRBJ2-1|TRBV5-1
TGCGCCAGCAGCCTGATGCGCGGGAACCACAATGAGCAGTTCTTC
CASSLMRGNHNEQFF
>few|TRBD2|TRBJ2-1|TRBV30
TGTGCCTGGAGTGTTAGCGGGAGGGCCCGTGAGCAGTTCTTC
CAWSVSGRAREQFF
>.|TRBD2|TRBJ2-1|TRBV11-2
TGTGCCAGCAGCTTGAGTAGCGGGAGTTGGAATGAGCAGTTCTTC
CASSLSSGSWNEQFF
>few|.|TRBJ2-1|TRBV29-1
TGCAGCGTTTGGGGGGGCGGGAGCTCCTACAATGAGCAGTTCTTC
CSVWGGGSSYNEQFF
>.|.|TRBJ1-1|TRBV7-9
TGTGCCAGCAGCTGGACAGCTACCACTGAAGCTTTCTTT
CASSWTATTEAFF
>few|.|TRBJ2-4|TRBV5-1
TGCGCCAGCAGCTTGGTGGGGGCTGACATTCAGTACTTC
CASSLVGADIQYF
>few|TRBD1|TRBJ2-3|TRBV27
TGTGCCAGCTTCGGACAGGGGGCAGATACGCAGTATTTT
CASFGQGADTQYF
>.|TRBD1|TRBJ1-1|TRBV5-1
TGCGCCAGCAGCTTACAGGGGAACTTGGGGGAAGCTTTCTTT
CASSLQGNLGEAFF
>.|TRBD1|TRBJ1-2|TRBV28
TGTGCCAGCAGTTTACCCTCCCCGGGACAGGGGAAGGGCTACACCTTC
CASSLPSPGQGKGYTF
>.|.|TRBJ2-2|TRBV7-9
TGTGCCAGCAGCTCCCCTCCGGCAGGGCCGAACACCGGGGAGCTGTTTTTT
CASSSPPAGPNTGELFF